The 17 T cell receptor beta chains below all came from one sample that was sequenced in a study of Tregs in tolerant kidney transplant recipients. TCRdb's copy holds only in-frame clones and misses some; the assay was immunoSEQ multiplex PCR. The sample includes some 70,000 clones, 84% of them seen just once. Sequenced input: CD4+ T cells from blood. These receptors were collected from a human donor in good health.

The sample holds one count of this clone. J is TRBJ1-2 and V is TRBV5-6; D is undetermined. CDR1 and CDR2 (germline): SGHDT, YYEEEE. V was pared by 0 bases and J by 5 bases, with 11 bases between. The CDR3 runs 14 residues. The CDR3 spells CASSLAQLGYGYTF. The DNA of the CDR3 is TGTGCCAGCAGCTTGGCCCAACTAGGGTATGGCTACACCTTC.

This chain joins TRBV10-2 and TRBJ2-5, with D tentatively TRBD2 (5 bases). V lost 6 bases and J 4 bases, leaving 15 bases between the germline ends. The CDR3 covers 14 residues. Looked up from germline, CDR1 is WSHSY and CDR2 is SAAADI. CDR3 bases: TGCGCCAGCAGCTCGACTCCAGCGGCAGAGACCCAGTACTTC. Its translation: CASSSTPAAETQYF.

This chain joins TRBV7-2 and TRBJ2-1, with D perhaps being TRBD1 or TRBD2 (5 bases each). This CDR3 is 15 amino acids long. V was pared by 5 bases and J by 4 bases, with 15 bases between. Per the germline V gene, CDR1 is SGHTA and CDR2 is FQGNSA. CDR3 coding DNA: TGTGCCAGCAGCCTTAGAGGGACGGATTACAATGAGCAGTTCTTC. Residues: CASSLRGTDYNEQFF.

The CDR3 nucleotides are TGTGCCAGCAGCATCCGTTCGTTAGCAGAGACCCAGTACTTC. Translating it yields CASSIRSLAETQYF. This chain connects TRBV21-1 to TRBJ2-5; the table's TRBD2 call for D was not verified on the DNA. TRBV21-1 is assigned pseudogene status. The CDR3 contains 14 residues.

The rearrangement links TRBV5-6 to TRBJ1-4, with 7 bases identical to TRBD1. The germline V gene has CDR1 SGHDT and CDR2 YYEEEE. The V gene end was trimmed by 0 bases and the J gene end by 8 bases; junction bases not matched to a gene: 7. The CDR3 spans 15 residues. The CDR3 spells CASSLGTGLGEKLFF. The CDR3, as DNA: TGTGCCAGCAGCTTGGGGACAGGCCTTGGGGAAAAACTGTTTTTT.

The CDR3 loop is CASRSTGSSYEQYF. The CDR3 DNA is TGTGCCAGCAGGTCGACAGGAAGCTCCTACGAGCAGTACTTC. The chain uses TRBV25-1 and TRBJ2-7; D is perhaps TRBD1 (6 bases). There are 14 residues in the CDR3. CDR1 and CDR2 from the germline V gene are MGHDK and SYGVNS. V lost 6 bases to trimming and J lost 0 bases, with 12 bases between them.

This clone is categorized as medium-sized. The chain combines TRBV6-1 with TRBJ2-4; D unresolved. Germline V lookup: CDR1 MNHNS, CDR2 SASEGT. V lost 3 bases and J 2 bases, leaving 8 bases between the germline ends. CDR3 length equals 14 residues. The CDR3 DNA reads TGTGCCAGCAGTGAGGGGTTTTCCAAAAACATTCAGTACTTC. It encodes CASSEGFSKNIQYF.

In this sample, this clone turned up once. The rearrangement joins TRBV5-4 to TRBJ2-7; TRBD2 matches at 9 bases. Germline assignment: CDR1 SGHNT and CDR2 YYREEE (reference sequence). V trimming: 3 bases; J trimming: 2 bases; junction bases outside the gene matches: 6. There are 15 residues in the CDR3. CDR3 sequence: CASSWGTSSTYEQYF. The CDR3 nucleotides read TGTGCCAGCAGCTGGGGGACTAGCTCTACCTACGAGCAGTACTTC. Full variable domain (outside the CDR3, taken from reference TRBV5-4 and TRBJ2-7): ETGVTQSPTHLIKTRGQQVTLRCSSQSGHNTVSWYQQALGQGPQFIFQYYREEENGRGNFPPRFSGLQFPNYSSELNVNALELDDSALYLCASSWGTSSTYEQYFGPGTRLTVT.

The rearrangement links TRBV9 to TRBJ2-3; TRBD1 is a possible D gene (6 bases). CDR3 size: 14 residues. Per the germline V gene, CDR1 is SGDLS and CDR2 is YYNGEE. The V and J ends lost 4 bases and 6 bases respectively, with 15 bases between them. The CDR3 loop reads CASSRDTPPDTQYF. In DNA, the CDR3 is TGTGCCAGCAGCCGGGACACCCCCCCCGATACGCAGTATTTT.

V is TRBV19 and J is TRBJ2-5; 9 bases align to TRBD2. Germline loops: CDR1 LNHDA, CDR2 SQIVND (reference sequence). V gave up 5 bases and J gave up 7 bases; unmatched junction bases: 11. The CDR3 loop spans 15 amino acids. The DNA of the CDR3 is TGTGCCAGTAGTTTAGCGGGGGCCGAACATGGGACCCAGTACTTC. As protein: CASSLAGAEHGTQYF.

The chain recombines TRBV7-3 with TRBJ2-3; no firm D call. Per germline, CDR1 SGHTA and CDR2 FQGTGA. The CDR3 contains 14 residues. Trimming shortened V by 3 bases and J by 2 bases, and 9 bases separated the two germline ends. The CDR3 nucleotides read TGTGCCAGCAGCTTTTACGACCCCACAGATACGCAGTATTTT. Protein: CASSFYDPTDTQYF.

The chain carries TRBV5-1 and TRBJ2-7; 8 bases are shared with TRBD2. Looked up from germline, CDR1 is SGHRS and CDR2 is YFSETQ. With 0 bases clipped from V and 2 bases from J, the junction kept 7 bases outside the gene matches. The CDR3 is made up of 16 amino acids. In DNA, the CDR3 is TGCGCCAGCAGCTTGGCTGTGCGGGGGGCGACCTACGAGCAGTACTTC. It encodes CASSLAVRGATYEQYF.

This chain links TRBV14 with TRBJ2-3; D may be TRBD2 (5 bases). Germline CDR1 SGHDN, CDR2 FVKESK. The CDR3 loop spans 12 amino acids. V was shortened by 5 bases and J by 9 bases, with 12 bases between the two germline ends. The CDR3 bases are TGTGCCAGCAGCGCGGCGGGCGGGACGCAGTATTTT. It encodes CASSAAGGTQYF.

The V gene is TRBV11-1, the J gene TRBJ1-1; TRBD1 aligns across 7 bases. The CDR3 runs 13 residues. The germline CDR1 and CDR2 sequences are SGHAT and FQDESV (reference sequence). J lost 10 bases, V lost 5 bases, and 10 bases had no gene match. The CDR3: CASSGQTGTAAFF. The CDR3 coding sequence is TGTGCCAGCAGCGGGCAAACCGGGACAGCAGCTTTCTTT.

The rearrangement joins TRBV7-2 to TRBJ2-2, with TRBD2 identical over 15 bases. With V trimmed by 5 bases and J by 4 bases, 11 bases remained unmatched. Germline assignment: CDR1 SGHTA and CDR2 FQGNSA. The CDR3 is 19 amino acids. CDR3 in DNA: TGTGCCAGCAGCCGGACTAGCGGGGGGGCCGCCGGTAGCACCGGGGAGCTGTTTTTT. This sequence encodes CASSRTSGGAAGSTGELFF.

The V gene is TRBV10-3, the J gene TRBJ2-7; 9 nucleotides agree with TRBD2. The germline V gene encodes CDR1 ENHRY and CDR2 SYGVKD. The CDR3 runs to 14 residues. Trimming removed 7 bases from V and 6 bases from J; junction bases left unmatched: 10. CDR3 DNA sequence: TGTGCCATCAAACCTCTGGCGGGAGGGCTCGAGCAGTACTTC. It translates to CAIKPLAGGLEQYF.

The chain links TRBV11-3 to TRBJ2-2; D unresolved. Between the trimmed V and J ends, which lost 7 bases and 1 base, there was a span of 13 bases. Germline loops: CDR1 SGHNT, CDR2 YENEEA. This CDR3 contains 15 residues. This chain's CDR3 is CASIPGPGNTGELFF. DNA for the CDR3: TGTGCCAGCATTCCAGGTCCAGGGAACACCGGGGAGCTGTTTTTT.